This T cell receptor (beta chain) was sequenced during a study of radiation and T cells in renal cell carcinoma. Worth noting for this clone: Its matching antigen is unknown.

General study points: From baseline, blood top tumor clonotypes peaked at 2 weeks post-radiation.

Measured with immunoSEQ multiplex PCR; TCRdb has only the in-frame clones, and not every one. The table lists about 90,000 clones, around 83% of them singletons, with approximately 7.2% in the top ten. The ends lost 6 bases at V and 5 bases at J; junction bases unmatched: 8. Germline V CDR1 and CDR2: MDHEN, SYDVKM. CDR3 size: 14 residues. Time point given: blood 4 weeks post-SBRT, at nephrectomy. The sample's treatment: 15 Gy SBRT to primary tumor, nephrectomy 4 weeks later. Nephrectomy followed 15 Gy stereotactic body radiation by 4 weeks. The sequencing here drew on blood, taken from a patient whose treatment included radiotherapy and nephrectomy. The chain couples TRBV28 to TRBJ1-2, with 8 bases matching TRBD1. The receptor comes from a man aged 55 to 70 with renal cell carcinoma. CDR3 coding DNA: TGTGCCAGCAGCTTTTCAGGGGGCGAGTATGGCTACACCTTC. As protein: CASSFSGGEYGYTF.